This T cell receptor (beta chain) was obtained from a study of PD-L1 blockade in urothelial cancer. The wider study: Blood analyses occurred 3 weeks (second dose) and 6 weeks post treatment start.

Synthetic TCR analog templates were spiked into all PCRs individually. TCRdb's table, derived via immunoSEQ multiplex PCR, lists solely in-frame clones and lacks some. The sample has 50,000 or so clones, around 85% seen once; the top ten hold over 9.5%. With respect to this clone: The target antigen is unknown.

Germline-derived CDR1 and CDR2 are SQVTM and ANQGSEA. Trimming took 6 bases from V and 5 from J; bases not matched to a gene: 18. There are 17 residues in the CDR3. The sample's time point: peripheral blood 6 weeks after treatment start. It was locally advanced or metastatic urothelial carcinoma that patients had. Findings of the study overall: Stronger expansion of tumor-associated clones in blood at 3 weeks distinguished durable-benefit patients.

The sequencing here drew on PBMCs, taken around atezolizumab (anti-PD-L1) treatment. The receptor's source is a man aged 60 to 75 with urothelial cancer. The chain recombines TRBV29-1 with TRBJ2-1, with 8 bases matching TRBD2. The DNA of the CDR3 is TGCAGCGTAGCCGGCCGGGAGGGGGGTCCCAAGAACAATGAGCAGTTCTTC. It encodes CSVAGREGGPKNNEQFF.